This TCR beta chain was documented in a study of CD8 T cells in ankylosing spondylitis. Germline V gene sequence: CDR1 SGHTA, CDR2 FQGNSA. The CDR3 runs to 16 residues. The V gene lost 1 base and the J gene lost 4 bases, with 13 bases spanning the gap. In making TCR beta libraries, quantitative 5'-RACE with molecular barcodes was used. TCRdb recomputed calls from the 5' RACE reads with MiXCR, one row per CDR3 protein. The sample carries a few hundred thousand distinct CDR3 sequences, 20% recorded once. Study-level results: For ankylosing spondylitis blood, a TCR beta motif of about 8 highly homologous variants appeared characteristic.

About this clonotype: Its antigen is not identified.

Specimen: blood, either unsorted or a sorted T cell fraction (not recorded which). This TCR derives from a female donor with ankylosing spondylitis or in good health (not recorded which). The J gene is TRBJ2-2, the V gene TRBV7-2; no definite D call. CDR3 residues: CASSLVAGGGTGELFF. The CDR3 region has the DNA TGTGCCAGCAGCTTAGTTGCAGGTGGTGGCACCGGGGAGCTGTTTTTT.